The sequence of this T cell receptor beta chain was determined in a study of blood T cells in healthy people across ages (dated by TCRdb to 2013 to 2016). Context from the whole study: In model experiments, template switching captured roughly one uniquely barcoded TCR beta cDNA molecule for every two T cells. The study analyzed two additional independent replicas of 1 million unique cDNA reads from the same blood draw for two donors, one aged 18 to 29 and one aged 80 or older. The study measured age-related changes in TCR beta repertoire diversity using deep sequencing normalized with unique cDNA molecular identifiers. The donors were split into four age groups: young (average around 15 years), middle-aged (about 40), aged (more than 60) and long-lived (over 75). To avoid experimental bias, donors of different ages were spread randomly across the sequencing lanes.

Systemically healthy Caucasian individuals from Russia, about 38 in total and aged about 6 to 95 years, were included as donors. Each donor gave around 9.8 milliliters of peripheral blood, collected into EDTA-treated Vacutainer tubes. PBMCs were isolated by Ficoll-Paque density-gradient centrifugation, with at least 7 million obtained per sample. Trizol reagent was used to extract total RNA from the PBMCs, yielding at least 5.5 micrograms per sample. For every donor, an aliquot of PBMCs went through flow cytometry to measure the percentages of naive CD45RAhigh/CD27high T cells. Libraries came from 5' RACE. Sequencing was performed on an Illumina HiSeq 2500. The second PCR ran for about 7 to 11 cycles and used a J-beta primer mix along with a sample-barcoded 5' primer. A template-switch 5' adaptor carrying 12 random nucleotides introduced a unique molecular identifier onto each TCR beta cDNA molecule. At least 2.5 million CDR3-containing paired-end reads were obtained from each sample. First-strand cDNA synthesis was performed from all RNA using the Mint cDNA synthesis kit, with priming by a TRBC-specific oligonucleotide. Following uracil-DNA glycosylase treatment, all cDNA underwent a first 18-cycle PCR with the universal primers M1SS and BC2_uni_R. Turning to the authors' computational methods: Normalization of each sample was performed by random selection of 1 million high-quality reads, each carrying a distinct molecular identifier. Reads with shared molecular identifiers were discarded instead of being binned into consensus sequences. MiTCR, set to a Q25 quality threshold and the strictest error-elimination algorithm, was used for CDR3 identification, clonotype clustering and error correction. A nonparametric unseen species model with Euler transformation was used to estimate lower-bound total TCR beta diversity. The raw public reads went through TCRdb reprocessing: fastp at Q25, MiXCR clone calling, in-frame beta chains kept. Rows with one shared CDR3 protein collapse into an entry with the most common genes and DNA. The V and J calls were not made by the authors but by TCRdb's processing. For this sample there are around 690,000 distinct CDR3 sequences; under 70% appear just once. Around 37% of the sample comes from the top ten.

Remarks on this clonotype: What antigen it recognizes has not been identified. No base-level quality is on record; no much larger clone is a single base apart.

On the study overall, not on this receptor specifically: Since profiling was done on bulk unsorted PBMCs, naive and antigen-experienced compartments could not be conclusively compared. Compared with the aged group, the long-lived group had more naive CD4+ T cells, fewer expanded clones and increased TCR diversity, suggesting age selection. Estimates of total diversity based on one million sequenced T cells were regarded as lower bounds and as underestimates. The CMV infection status of donors was not known, potentially confounding age-related changes in expanded clonotypes. As age increased, observed TCR beta diversity per million T cells dropped in a roughly linear way, and a significant reduction was already evident by age approximately 40. There was a strong correlation between observed TCR beta diversity and the percentage of naive T cells measured by flow cytometry.

As encoded in the germline V gene, CDR1 is SGHAT while CDR2 is FQNNGV. There are 17 amino acids in the CDR3, from cysteine to phenylalanine inclusive. Only the CDR3 region is kept as DNA, spanning 51 bases read in frame from base 1. After removal of 0 bases from V and 4 bases from J, the junction retains 6 bases not matched to a gene. The TCR originated in a man in his 60s in good health. The material sequenced was blood. The chain is encoded by TRBV11-2 joined to TRBJ2-3; 11 bases in between match TRBD2. The CDR3 protein sequence reads: CASSLDRTSGGADTQYF. The DNA sequence follows: TGTGCCAGCAGCTTAGATCGAACTAGCGGGGGCGCAGATACGCAGTATTTT.